Following are 21 T cell receptor beta chains from one sample sequenced in a study of T cell changes during pregnancy in multiple sclerosis. The repertoire was sequenced with immunoSEQ multiplex PCR; TCRdb's copy has only in-frame clones and lacks some. The sample lists tens of thousands of clones, approximately 88% occurring once. The input for sequencing was CD4+ T cells from peripheral blood mononuclear cells, taken in the first trimester of pregnancy. These receptors were obtained from a female donor with multiple sclerosis, enrolled in a pregnancy study.

In this sample, this clone turned up many times. The genes are TRBV15 and TRBJ1-5, with TRBD1 as a possible D gene (6 bases). V was cut by 0 bases and J by 7 bases, with 13 bases left in between. The CDR3 extends over 15 amino acids. Germline V gives CDR1 LNHNV, CDR2 YYDKDF (reference sequence). The CDR3 spells CATSRDSGTQQPQHF. The CDR3 DNA reads as TGTGCCACCAGCAGAGACTCCGGGACACAGCAGCCCCAGCATTTT.

The chain uses TRBV27 and TRBJ2-1; 12 bases fit TRBD2. V lost 7 bases to trimming and J lost 0 bases; unmatched junction nucleotides: 13. The CDR3 runs 19 residues. Germline assignment: CDR1 MNHEY and CDR2 SMNVEV (reference sequence). CDR3 DNA: TGTGCCAGCACTCCCCCGGGACTAGCGGGCGGGCCCTCCTACAATGAGCAGTTCTTC. Its protein product is CASTPPGLAGGPSYNEQFF.

V usage is TRBV5-1 and J usage is TRBJ1-2; a possible D gene is TRBD1 (6 bases). Trimming stripped 2 bases from V and 6 bases from J, with 20 bases between. The germline V gene encodes CDR1 SGHRS and CDR2 YFSETQ. CDR3 length: 16 amino acids. The CDR3 nucleotides are TGCGCCAGCAGCTTATCCCGGATCGGGACAACCGATGGCTACACCTTC. It specifies CASSLSRIGTTDGYTF.

The chain couples TRBV5-1 to TRBJ2-6; maybe TRBD1 (6 bases). This CDR3 spans 17 amino acids. V lost 0 bases, J lost 0 bases, and 10 bases lay in between. Germline V gene data show CDR1 as SGHRS and CDR2 as YFSETQ. DNA for the CDR3: TGCGCCAGCAGCTTGGTGGCAGGGGCCTCTGGGGCCAACGTCCTGACTTTC. It yields the protein CASSLVAGASGANVLTF. Together with reference TRBV5-1 and TRBJ2-6, the CDR3 gives the full variable domain: KAGVTQTPRYLIKTRGQQVTLSCSPISGHRSVSWYQQTPGQGLQFLFEYFSETQRNKGNFPGRFSGRQFSNSRSEMNVSTLELGDSALYLCASSLVAGASGANVLTFGAGSRLTVL.

CDR3 sequence reads: CASSQDPTGLAGELFF. The CDR3 bases are TGTGCCAGCAGCCAAGACCCCACAGGGCTGGCCGGGGAGCTGTTTTTT. V is TRBV14 and J is TRBJ2-2, with D perhaps matching TRBD1 (6 bases). The V end lost 0 bases, the J end lost 6 bases, and 14 bases lay between the germline ends. CDR1 is SGHDN and CDR2 is FVKESK in the germline V gene. CDR3 length: 16 residues.

This clone showed up just once. V and J are TRBV7-2 and TRBJ2-1; TRBD1 is a possible D gene (6 bases). V was shortened by 3 bases and J by 5 bases, with 14 bases between the two germline ends. From germline, CDR1 is SGHTA and CDR2 FQGNSA. The CDR3 has 15 amino acids. CDR3 nucleotide sequence: TGTGCCAGCAGCTTTCCCTGGGGGCTCCACAATGAGCAGTTCTTC. This gives the protein CASSFPWGLHNEQFF.

The chain joins TRBV28 to TRBJ1-2, with D perhaps matching TRBD1 (5 bases). The V gene lost 5 bases and the J gene lost 4 bases, with 11 bases spanning the gap. The CDR3 runs 13 residues. CDR1 and CDR2 from the germline V gene are MDHEN and SYDVKM. CDR3 sequence reads: CASSPTDVYGYTF. The CDR3 DNA sequence: TGTGCCAGCAGTCCGACAGACGTCTATGGCTACACCTTC.

The genes are TRBV4-2 and TRBJ2-1; TRBD2 might be the D (6 bases). This CDR3 has 16 residues. The V gene's germline CDR1 is LGHNA and CDR2 YNFKEQ. Trimming cost V 3 bases and J 7 bases, with 19 bases left between them. The CDR3 nucleotides read TGTGCCAGCAGCCAGGCGGGCGGAGGGACTCCAAATGAGCAGTTCTTC. It specifies CASSQAGGGTPNEQFF.

J is TRBJ2-1 and V is TRBV29-1; possible D gene TRBD2, 6 bases. CDR1 is SQVTM and CDR2 is ANQGSEA in the germline V gene. Trimming removed 7 bases from V and 7 bases from J, with 11 bases in between. The CDR3 is made up of 11 amino acids. The CDR3 protein is CSAGTLNEQFF. The CDR3 DNA is TGCAGCGCCGGGACTTTGAATGAGCAGTTCTTC.

This clone qualifies as medium-sized. The junction departs from the called germline gene at one end, perhaps through a read error. The chain's CDR3 is CASSLEQGAVRF. The CDR3 bases are TGTGCCAGCAGCTTAGAACAGGGGGCAGTCCGCTTC. The rearrangement joins TRBV7-2 to TRBJ2-7; 9 bases are a match to TRBD1. The CDR3 consists of 12 residues. Germline V lookup: CDR1 SGHTA, CDR2 FQGNSA.

The rearrangement joins TRBV5-1 to TRBJ2-7, with 8 bases matching TRBD2. The J segment lost 3 bases and the V segment lost 1 base, leaving 15 bases of the junction unmatched. The germline gives CDR1 SGHRS, CDR2 YFSETQ. This CDR3 comprises 18 residues. The CDR3 region has the DNA TGCGCCAGCAGCTTGAAGGCAGGGACCATAAGCGGGAGCTACGAGCAGTACTTC. Protein sequence: CASSLKAGTISGSYEQYF.

J is TRBJ1-2 and V is TRBV9; 12 bases are shared with TRBD1. There are 16 residues in the CDR3. Per germline, CDR1 SGDLS and CDR2 YYNGEE. The J segment lost 8 bases and the V segment lost 1 base, leaving 9 bases of the junction unmatched. For the CDR3, the DNA is TGTGCCAGCAGCGTATACTCCCGGGGACAGGGGGCGGGCTACACCTTC. As protein: CASSVYSRGQGAGYTF.

This sequence joins TRBV6-5 and TRBJ2-5, with D perhaps matching TRBD1 (6 bases). The germline V gene encodes CDR1 MNHEY and CDR2 SVGAGI. Trimming stripped 6 bases from V and 1 base from J, with 12 bases between. The CDR3 loop spans 14 amino acids. CDR3 amino acids: CASRRQGFQETQYF. DNA for the CDR3: TGTGCCAGCAGACGTCAGGGGTTCCAAGAGACCCAGTACTTC.

V usage is TRBV6-6 and J usage is TRBJ2-1; TRBD2 matches at 7 bases. Germline trimming cut 0 bases from V and 6 bases from J; bases unmatched to any gene: 8. Germline CDR1 is MNHNY and CDR2 is SVGAGI (reference sequence). The CDR3 sequence is 16 residues long. This CDR3 is CASSYSNLRLANEQFF. In nucleotides, the CDR3 is TGTGCCAGCAGTTACTCGAATCTGCGACTAGCCAATGAGCAGTTCTTC.

The genes are TRBV4-3 and TRBJ1-2; weak D call: TRBD1 (6 bases). V lost 4 bases and J lost 4, with 13 bases in between. This CDR3 is 14 amino acids long. The germline CDR1 and CDR2 sequences are LGHNA and YSLEER. CDR3 protein: CASSPRQASYGYTF. Written as DNA, the CDR3 is TGCGCCAGCAGCCCCCGACAGGCGTCCTATGGCTACACCTTC.

The chain links TRBV5-4 to TRBJ1-4, with 8 nucleotides matching TRBD1. CDR3 size: 14 residues. Germline CDR1 SGHNT, CDR2 YYREEE (reference sequence). V lost 3 bases and J lost 5; bases outside the gene matches: 3. The CDR3 protein is CASSSGQVNEKLFF. The CDR3 nucleotides are TGTGCCAGCAGCTCGGGACAGGTCAATGAAAAACTGTTTTTT.

The V gene is TRBV7-9, the J gene TRBJ1-5; TRBD1 agrees at 8 bases. V lost 5 bases and J lost 2; bases outside the gene matches: 8. This CDR3 has 16 amino acids. Germline V lookup: CDR1 SEHNR, CDR2 FQNEAQ (reference sequence). CDR3 in DNA: TGTGCCAGCAGCCATGGACAGGGCGACGGCAATCAGCCCCAGCATTTT. It encodes CASSHGQGDGNQPQHF.

The chain links TRBV18 to TRBJ2-7; 9 bases align to TRBD1. Germline CDR1 and CDR2: KGHSH and LQKENI. V lost 0 bases to trimming and J lost 3 bases; unmatched junction nucleotides: 3. This CDR3 comprises 15 residues. The CDR3 nucleotides are TGTGCCAGCTCACCACCTGGACAGGGGATCTACGAGCAGTACTTC. The encoded protein is CASSPPGQGIYEQYF.

The chain joins TRBV7-9 to TRBJ1-1; D gene uncertain. V was clipped by 5 bases and J by 8 bases, with 3 bases between them. The CDR3 spans 9 residues. CDR1 is SEHNR, CDR2 FQNEAQ, per germline (reference sequence). CDR3 nucleotide sequence: TGTGCCAGCAGCCTAGAAGCTTTCTTT. Its protein is CASSLEAFF.

This chain joins TRBV9 and TRBJ2-2; D call uncertain. The germline CDR1 and CDR2 sequences are SGDLS and YYNGEE. Deletions cut 0 bases from V and 6 bases from J, with 9 bases between. The CDR3 is 14 amino acids. CDR3 coding DNA: TGTGCCAGCAGCGTAGCTACCGGAGCCGGGGAGCTGTTTTTT. It specifies CASSVATGAGELFF.

The chain recombines TRBV19 with TRBJ1-5; 11 nucleotides match TRBD1. The V segment lost 5 bases and the J segment 5 bases; nucleotides outside the gene matches: 8. The CDR3 is made up of 16 amino acids. Germline-derived CDR1 and CDR2 are LNHDA and SQIVND (reference sequence). Here the CDR3 DNA reads TGTGCCAGTAGTGACCGGACAGGGGGCTGGTATCAGCCCCAGCATTTT. Translated: CASSDRTGGWYQPQHF.